The sample holds one count of the clone carrying this T cell receptor (beta chain). Its matching antigen is unknown. This sample is drawn from a study of T cell responses to AZD1222 COVID-19 vaccine. The V gene's germline CDR1 is MNHEY and CDR2 SVGAGI. This CDR3 comprises 13 residues. V was pared by 5 bases and J by 0 bases, with 7 bases between. Sequenced by immunoSEQ multiplex PCR; TCRdb stores in-frame clones only, minus some. The profile shows 100,000 or so clones, around 87% of them singletons. Study conclusions and caveats: White British people made up most donors, females outnumbered males, and clonal diversity was possibly underestimated. Repertoires were sampled only after the peak T cell response. Across the whole spike, CD4 TCRs peaked at regions 160-218 and 743-854. Spike-specific TCR breadth rose after two AZD1222 doses, and depth rose as well.

The V gene is TRBV6-5, the J gene TRBJ1-2; no definite D call. The source material was peripheral blood, sampled on day 0 of AZD1222 vaccination. This TCR was sampled from an adult in good health. Here the CDR3 reads CASSPTPNYGYTF. The CDR3, as DNA: TGTGCCAGCAGTCCGACACCTAACTATGGCTACACCTTC.